The 18 T cell receptor beta chains below all came from one sample that was sequenced in a study of cytomegalovirus exposure and HLA in healthy donors. 13 Jbeta primers and 60 Vbeta primers were used for the PCR. The method was immunoSEQ multiplex PCR; TCRdb's version includes in-frame clones alone and lacks a portion of them. This sample yields 150,000 to 200,000 clones, of which approximately 12% are seen a single time; about 7.8% belongs to the top ten. The material sequenced was PBMCs. Every receptor here comes from a man aged 45-65 years in good health and CMV-seropositive.

There are a few counts of this clone. The chain uses TRBV29-1 and TRBJ2-3, with 10 bases aligning to TRBD2. Germline V CDR1 and CDR2: SQVTM, ANQGSEA. The J segment lost 5 bases and the V segment lost 7 bases, leaving 6 bases of the junction unmatched. The CDR3 length is 13 residues. This chain's CDR3 is CSASGGARDTQYF. The CDR3 DNA is TGCAGCGCCAGCGGGGGGGCGAGAGATACGCAGTATTTT.

The chain combines TRBV29-1 with TRBJ2-2; possibly TRBD1 for D (7 bases). The V gene's germline CDR1 is SQVTM and CDR2 ANQGSEA. Trimming cost V 7 bases and J 4 bases, with 16 bases left between them. The CDR3 totals 14 residues. The DNA for the CDR3 is TGCAGCGGCACTCGACAGGGAGGCACCGGGGAGCTGTTTTTT. It is translated as CSGTRQGGTGELFF.

This chain uses TRBV5-1 with TRBJ2-7; no firm D call. Trimming cost V 5 bases and J 7 bases, with 10 bases left between them. Germline CDR1 and CDR2: SGHRS and YFSETQ. The CDR3 is 11 residues long. CDR3 coding DNA: TGCGCCAGCAGTTACGGAGTGGAGCAGTACTTC. Translated, it gives CASSYGVEQYF.

This rearrangement joins TRBV2 to TRBJ2-7, with TRBD1 matching over 9 bases. From germline, CDR1 is SNHLY and CDR2 FYNNEI. Losses at the gene ends were 7 bases for V and 0 bases for J; bases not matched to a gene: 4. The CDR3 contains 14 residues. CDR3 loop: CASIDRGSSYEQYV. CDR3 coding DNA: TGTGCCAGCATAGACAGGGGGAGCTCCTACGAGCAGTACGTC.

The CDR3 region has the DNA TGTGCCAGCAGCCCCTCAGGGCCTAGGGAGACCCAGTACTTC. This codes for CASSPSGPRETQYF. This chain links TRBV5-4 with TRBJ2-5; D may be TRBD1 (5 bases). CDR1 SGHNT and CDR2 YYREEE come from the germline V gene (reference sequence). CDR3 length: 14 amino acids. V was shortened by 4 bases and J by 5 bases, with 15 bases between the two germline ends.

The chain joins TRBV7-2 to TRBJ2-7, with D possibly TRBD1 on 6 matching bases. Germline assignment: CDR1 SGHTA and CDR2 FQGNSA. This CDR3 is 15 amino acids long. V lost 3 bases and J lost 1, with 13 bases in between. The CDR3, as DNA: TGTGCCAGCAGCTTGAGACAGGTTATATCCTACGAGCAGTACTTC. Protein product: CASSLRQVISYEQYF.

This clone has more than one count but fewer than ten. V gene TRBV29-1 combines with J gene TRBJ2-3, with TRBD1 matching 7 bases. With 4 bases clipped from V and 5 bases from J, the junction kept 3 bases outside the gene matches. The length of the CDR3 is 12 residues. CDR1 and CDR2 from the germline V gene are SQVTM and ANQGSEA. The CDR3 here is CSVGGGGDTQYF. CDR3 nucleotides: TGCAGCGTTGGAGGGGGCGGAGATACGCAGTATTTT.

The rearrangement links TRBV15 to TRBJ2-1; TRBD2 aligns across 10 bases. CDR3 length: 16 amino acids. Germline V CDR1 and CDR2: LNHNV, YYDKDF (reference sequence). V lost 5 bases and J lost 0; bases outside the gene matches: 4. In DNA form, the CDR3 reads TGTGCCACCAGCGGTAGCGGGGGGAGCTCCTACAATGAGCAGTTCTTC. Protein product: CATSGSGGSSYNEQFF.

This clone turned up a few times. The chain combines TRBV20-1 with TRBJ2-7, with D tentatively TRBD1 (5 bases). Germline lookup yields CDR1 DFQATT and CDR2 SNEGSKA (reference sequence). Trimming took off 0 bases at V and 6 bases at J, with 6 bases between the two ends. The CDR3 extends over 11 amino acids. The CDR3 reads CSAREGVEQYF. As DNA, the CDR3 is TGCAGTGCTAGAGAAGGGGTCGAGCAGTACTTC.

In its sample, this clone was seen a few times. The V and J genes are TRBV7-9 and TRBJ2-1, with D possibly TRBD2 on 5 matching bases. There are 16 residues in the CDR3. CDR1 is SEHNR, CDR2 FQNEAQ, per germline (reference sequence). Trimming pared 1 base from V and 3 bases from J, leaving 13 bases between. The CDR3 DNA reads as TGTGCCAGCAGCTTAGGACCGCTCGCGGGCTACAATGAGCAGTTCTTC. Translating it yields CASSLGPLAGYNEQFF.

This clone was counted a few times. The chain employs TRBV7-2 and TRBJ2-2, with TRBD1 matching over 7 bases. The CDR3 covers 14 residues. CDR1 and CDR2 from the germline V gene are SGHTA and FQGNSA. V dropped 4 bases and J dropped 7; count of bases not matched to a gene: 6. The CDR3 region is CASSSRQGHGELFF. CDR3 DNA: TGTGCCAGCAGCTCGAGACAGGGTCACGGGGAGCTGTTTTTT.

V usage is TRBV5-1 and J usage is TRBJ1-1; unclear D gene. The CDR3 runs to 14 residues. Germline loops: CDR1 SGHRS, CDR2 YFSETQ. With 0 bases removed from V and 5 bases from J, the gap between germline ends came to 11 bases. The CDR3 loop is CASSLASGGTEAFF. In nucleotides, the CDR3 is TGCGCCAGCAGCTTGGCCTCGGGAGGAACTGAAGCTTTCTTT.

The V call is TRBV5-4, the J call TRBJ2-3; the D gene is possibly TRBD1 (5 bases). The CDR3 length is 13 residues. Germline V lookup: CDR1 SGHNT, CDR2 YYREEE (reference sequence). Deletions cut 3 bases from V and 6 bases from J, with 11 bases between. CDR3 sequence: CASSSPQGDTQYF. CDR3 DNA sequence: TGTGCCAGCAGCTCCCCTCAGGGCGATACGCAGTATTTT.

The rearrangement uses TRBV11-3 and TRBJ2-5; D possibly corresponds to TRBD1 (7 bases). The CDR3 spans 17 residues. Germline-derived CDR1 and CDR2 are SGHNT and YENEEA. Between the trimmed V and J ends, which lost 5 bases and 5 bases, there was a span of 24 bases. Written as DNA, the CDR3 is TGTGCCAGCAGCACCCGAGGGTGGAGGGGGCGGCGGGAGACCCAGTACTTC. Its protein product is CASSTRGWRGRRETQYF.

This chain joins TRBV7-9 and TRBJ2-2, with D perhaps matching TRBD2 (6 bases). The CDR3 extends over 14 amino acids. V lost 3 bases and J lost 4, with 9 bases in between. CDR1 is SEHNR, CDR2 FQNEAQ, per germline (reference sequence). CDR3 DNA: TGTGCCAGCAGCTTGGAGGGGCGCACCGGGGAGCTGTTTTTT. Translation: CASSLEGRTGELFF.

This clone has only a few counts. The chain joins TRBV28 to TRBJ2-7; D uncertain. The germline V and J ends were trimmed by 5 bases and 3 bases, with 8 bases remaining between them. Germline V gives CDR1 MDHEN, CDR2 SYDVKM. The CDR3 contains 12 residues. The DNA for the CDR3 is TGTGCCAGCAGTCTTACGGGCTACGAGCAGTACTTC. Encoded protein: CASSLTGYEQYF.

This clone has ten or more counts. The chain employs TRBV4-2 and TRBJ1-2; tentative D call: TRBD1 (5 bases). Germline V lookup: CDR1 LGHNA, CDR2 YNFKEQ. This CDR3 has 15 amino acids. The V gene lost 1 base and the J gene lost 3 bases, with 12 bases spanning the gap. The CDR3 here is CASSQAVGGDYGYTF. The CDR3 DNA sequence: TGTGCCAGCAGCCAAGCAGTGGGGGGGGACTATGGCTACACCTTC.

This clone was seen more than once but under ten times. The chain uses TRBV5-1 and TRBJ2-5; 7 bases are a match to TRBD1. This CDR3 contains 15 residues. Trimming removed 0 bases from V and 7 bases from J; junction bases left unmatched: 9. CDR1 and CDR2 (germline): SGHRS, YFSETQ. In DNA, the CDR3 is TGCGCCAGCAGCTTGGAAGGGGGCCCGATTTGGACCCAGTACTTC. Translating gives CASSLEGGPIWTQYF.